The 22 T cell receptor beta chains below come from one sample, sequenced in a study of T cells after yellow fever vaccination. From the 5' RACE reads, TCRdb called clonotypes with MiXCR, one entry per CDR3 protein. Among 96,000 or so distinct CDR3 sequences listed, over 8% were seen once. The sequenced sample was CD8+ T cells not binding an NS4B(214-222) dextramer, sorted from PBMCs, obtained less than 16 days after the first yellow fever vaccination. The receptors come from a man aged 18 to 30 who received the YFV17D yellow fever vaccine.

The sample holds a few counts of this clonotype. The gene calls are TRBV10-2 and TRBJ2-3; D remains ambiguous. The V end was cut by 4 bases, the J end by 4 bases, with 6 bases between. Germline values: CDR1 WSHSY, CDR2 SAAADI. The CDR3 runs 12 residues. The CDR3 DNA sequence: TGCGCCAGCAGTGTCCGGGCAGATACGCAGTATTTT. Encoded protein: CASSVRADTQYF.

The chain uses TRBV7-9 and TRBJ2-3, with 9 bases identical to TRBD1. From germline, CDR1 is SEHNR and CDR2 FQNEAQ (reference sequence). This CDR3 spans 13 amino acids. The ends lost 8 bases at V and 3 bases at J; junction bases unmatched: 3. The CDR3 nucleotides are TGTGCCAGCGGGACAGGGTGGACAGATACGCAGTATTTT. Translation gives CASGTGWTDTQYF.

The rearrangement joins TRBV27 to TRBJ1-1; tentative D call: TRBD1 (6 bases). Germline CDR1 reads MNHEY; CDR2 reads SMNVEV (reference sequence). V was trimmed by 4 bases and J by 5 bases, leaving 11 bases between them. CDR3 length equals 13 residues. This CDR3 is CASSYRAKTEAFF. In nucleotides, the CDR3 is TGTGCCAGCAGTTACAGGGCGAAAACTGAAGCTTTCTTT.

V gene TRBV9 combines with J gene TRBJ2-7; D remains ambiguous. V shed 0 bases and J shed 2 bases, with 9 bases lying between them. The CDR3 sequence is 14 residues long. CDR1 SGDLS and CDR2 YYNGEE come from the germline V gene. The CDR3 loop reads CASSVEAAAYEQYF. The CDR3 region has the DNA TGTGCCAGCAGCGTAGAGGCTGCCGCCTACGAGCAGTACTTC.

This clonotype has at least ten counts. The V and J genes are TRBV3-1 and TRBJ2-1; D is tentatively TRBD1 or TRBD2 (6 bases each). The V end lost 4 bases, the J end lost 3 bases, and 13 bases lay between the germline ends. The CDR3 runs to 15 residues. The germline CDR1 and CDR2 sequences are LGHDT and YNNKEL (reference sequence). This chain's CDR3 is CASSLEGGFYNEQFF. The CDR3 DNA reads TGTGCCAGCAGCCTTGAGGGGGGCTTCTACAATGAGCAGTTCTTC.

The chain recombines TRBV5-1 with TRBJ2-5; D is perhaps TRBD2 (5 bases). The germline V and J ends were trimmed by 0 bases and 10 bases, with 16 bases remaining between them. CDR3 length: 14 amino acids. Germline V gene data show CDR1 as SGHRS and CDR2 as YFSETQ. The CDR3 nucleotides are TGCGCCAGCAGCTTGGCGGGGTCCTGGAACGACCAGTACTTC. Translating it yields CASSLAGSWNDQYF. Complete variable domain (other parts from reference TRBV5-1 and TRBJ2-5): KAGVTQTPRYLIKTRGQQVTLSCSPISGHRSVSWYQQTPGQGLQFLFEYFSETQRNKGNFPGRFSGRQFSNSRSEMNVSTLELGDSALYLCASSLAGSWNDQYFGPGTRLLVL.

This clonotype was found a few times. The CDR3 DNA reads TGTGCCAGCAGTCCCAGGGAGGGGTACACTGAAGCTTTCTTT. Residues: CASSPREGYTEAFF. The chain uses TRBV6-1 and TRBJ1-1, with D tentatively TRBD1 (5 bases). The CDR3 length is 14 residues. V dropped 5 bases and J dropped 3 bases, with 13 bases sitting between them. CDR1 and CDR2 (germline): MNHNS, SASEGT.

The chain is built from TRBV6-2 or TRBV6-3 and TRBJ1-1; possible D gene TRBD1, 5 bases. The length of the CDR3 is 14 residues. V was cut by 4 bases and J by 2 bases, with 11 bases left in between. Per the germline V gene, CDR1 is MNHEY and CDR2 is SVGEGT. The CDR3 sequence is CASSWARGNTEAFF. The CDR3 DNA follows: TGTGCCAGCAGTTGGGCGCGGGGCAACACTGAAGCTTTCTTT.

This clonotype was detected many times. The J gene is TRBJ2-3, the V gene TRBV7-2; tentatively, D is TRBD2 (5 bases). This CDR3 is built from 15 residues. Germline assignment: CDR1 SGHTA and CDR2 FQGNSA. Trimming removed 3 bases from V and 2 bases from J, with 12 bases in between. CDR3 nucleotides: TGTGCCAGCAGCTTCCCGGACTCCTCCACAGATACGCAGTATTTT. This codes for CASSFPDSSTDTQYF.

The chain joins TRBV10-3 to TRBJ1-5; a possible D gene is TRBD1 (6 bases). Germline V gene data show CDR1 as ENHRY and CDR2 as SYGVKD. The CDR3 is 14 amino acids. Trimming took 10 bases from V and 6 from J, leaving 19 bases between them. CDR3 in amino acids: CATQTTGEGQPQHF. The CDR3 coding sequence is TGTGCCACCCAAACGACAGGAGAGGGTCAGCCCCAGCATTTT.

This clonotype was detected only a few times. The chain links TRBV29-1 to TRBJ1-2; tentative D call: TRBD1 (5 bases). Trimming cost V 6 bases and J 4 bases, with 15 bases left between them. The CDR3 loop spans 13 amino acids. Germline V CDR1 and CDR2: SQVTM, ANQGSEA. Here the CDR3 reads CSVYRDGSYGYTF. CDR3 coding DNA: TGCAGCGTATACCGGGACGGATCCTATGGCTACACCTTC.

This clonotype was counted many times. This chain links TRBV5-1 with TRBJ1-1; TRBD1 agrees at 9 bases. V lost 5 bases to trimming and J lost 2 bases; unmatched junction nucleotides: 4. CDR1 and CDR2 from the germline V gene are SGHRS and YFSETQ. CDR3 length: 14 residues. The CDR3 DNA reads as TGCGCCAGCAGAGAGACAGGGGGAAACACTGAAGCTTTCTTT. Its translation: CASRETGGNTEAFF.

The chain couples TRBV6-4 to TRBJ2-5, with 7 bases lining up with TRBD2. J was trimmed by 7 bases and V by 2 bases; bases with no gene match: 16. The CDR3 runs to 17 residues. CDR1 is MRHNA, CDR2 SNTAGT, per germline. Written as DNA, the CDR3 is TGTGCCAGCAGTGACCCCACCCAGCGGGGTTCCTCAGGGACCCAGTACTTC. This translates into CASSDPTQRGSSGTQYF.

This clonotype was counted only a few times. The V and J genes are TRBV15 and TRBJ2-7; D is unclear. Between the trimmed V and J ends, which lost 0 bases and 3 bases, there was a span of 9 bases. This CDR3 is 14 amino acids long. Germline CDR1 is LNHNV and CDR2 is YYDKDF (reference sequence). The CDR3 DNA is TGTGCCACCAGCAGAGAGCTGGAGTTCTACGAGCAGTACTTC. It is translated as CATSRELEFYEQYF.

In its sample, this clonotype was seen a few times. This CDR3 is CASSPRAGALDPNTEAFF. The CDR3, as DNA: TGCGCCAGCAGCCCGCGGGCGGGGGCGCTGGATCCGAACACTGAAGCTTTCTTT. J is TRBJ1-1 and V is TRBV4-1, with D perhaps matching TRBD1 (6 bases). This CDR3 has 18 residues. Between the trimmed V and J ends, which lost 4 bases and 1 base, there was a span of 22 bases. Germline CDR1 is MGHRA and CDR2 is YSYEKL.

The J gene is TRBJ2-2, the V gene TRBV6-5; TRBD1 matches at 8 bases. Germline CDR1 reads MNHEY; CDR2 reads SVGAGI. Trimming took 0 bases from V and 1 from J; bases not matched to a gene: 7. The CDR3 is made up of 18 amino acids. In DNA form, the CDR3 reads TGTGCCAGCAGTTACTCCCGTCGGACAGGGTTGAACACCGGGGAGCTGTTTTTT. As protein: CASSYSRRTGLNTGELFF.

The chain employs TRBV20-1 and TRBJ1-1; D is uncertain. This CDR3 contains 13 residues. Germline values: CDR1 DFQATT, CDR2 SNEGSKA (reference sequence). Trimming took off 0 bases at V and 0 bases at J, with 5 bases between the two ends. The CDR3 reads CSAREGLNTEAFF. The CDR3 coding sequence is TGCAGTGCTAGAGAGGGTCTGAACACTGAAGCTTTCTTT.

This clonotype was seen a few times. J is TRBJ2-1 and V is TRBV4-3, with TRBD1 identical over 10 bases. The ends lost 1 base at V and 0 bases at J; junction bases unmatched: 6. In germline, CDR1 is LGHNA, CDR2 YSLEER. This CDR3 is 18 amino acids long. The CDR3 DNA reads TGCGCCAGCAGCCAAGGGACAGGGGGACGAGGCTCCTACAATGAGCAGTTCTTC. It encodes CASSQGTGGRGSYNEQFF.

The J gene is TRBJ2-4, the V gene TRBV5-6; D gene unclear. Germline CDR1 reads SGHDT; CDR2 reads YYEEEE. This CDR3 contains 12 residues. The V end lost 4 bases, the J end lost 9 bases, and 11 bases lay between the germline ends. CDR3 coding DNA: TGTGCCAGCAGCCAGGCTTGGGGCATTCAGTACTTC. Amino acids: CASSQAWGIQYF.

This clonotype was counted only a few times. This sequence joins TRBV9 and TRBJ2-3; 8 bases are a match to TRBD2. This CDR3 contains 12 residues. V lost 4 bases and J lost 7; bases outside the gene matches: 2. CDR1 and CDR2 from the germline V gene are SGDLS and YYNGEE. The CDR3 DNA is TGTGCCAGCAGCTCGGGAGGGAATACGCAGTATTTT. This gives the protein CASSSGGNTQYF.

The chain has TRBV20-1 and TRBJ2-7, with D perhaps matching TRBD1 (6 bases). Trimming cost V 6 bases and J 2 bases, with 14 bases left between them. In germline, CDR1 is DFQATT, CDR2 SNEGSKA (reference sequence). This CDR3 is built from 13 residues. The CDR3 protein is CSANRDTPYEQYV. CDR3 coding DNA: TGCAGTGCAAACCGGGACACCCCCTACGAGCAGTACGTC.

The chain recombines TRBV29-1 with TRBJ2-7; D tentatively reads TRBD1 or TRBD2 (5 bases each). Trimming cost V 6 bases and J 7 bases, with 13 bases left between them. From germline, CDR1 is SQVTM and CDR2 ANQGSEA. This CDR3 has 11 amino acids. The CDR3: CSVGDGSEQYV. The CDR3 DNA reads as TGCAGCGTGGGGGACGGTTCAGAGCAGTACGTC.